This TCR beta chain was captured by sequencing in a study of shared clonotypes between healthy human individuals. Study-wide points: Non-shared clonotypes showed lower generation probabilities than clonotypes common to all four donors.

HIV-negative, healthy adults without recent acute infections or vaccinations were the donors. Into CD45RA+ naive and CD45RA-negative memory subsets, the CD4+ cells were split. At the deep level, the assay was run. Clones were read by immunoSEQ multiplex PCR, and TCRdb kept only the in-frame ones, dropping some. The sample carries over 1.4 million clones, more than 95% recorded once. V dropped 0 bases and J dropped 15 bases, with 15 bases sitting between them. This CDR3 contains 13 residues. The germline V gene has CDR1 LNHNV and CDR2 YYDKDF (reference sequence). Notes on this clone: Its antigen is unidentified.

This TCR derives from a man aged 25-40 years in good health. This chain links TRBV15 with TRBJ2-1; weak D call: TRBD1 (6 bases). The sample was naive CD4+ T cells sorted from blood. Subset in this sample: CD45RA+ positively selected. CDR3 loop: CATSREQHLRGFF. The CDR3 coding sequence is TGTGCCACCAGCAGAGAGCAACACCTCAGGGGGTTCTTC. Drawing the rest from reference TRBV15 and TRBJ2-1, the complete variable domain is DAMVIQNPRYQVTQFGKPVTLSCSQTLNHNVMYWYQQKSSQAPKLLFHYYDKDFNNEADTPDNFQSRRPNTSFCFLDIRSPGLGDTAMYLCATSREQHLRGFFGPGTRLTVL.